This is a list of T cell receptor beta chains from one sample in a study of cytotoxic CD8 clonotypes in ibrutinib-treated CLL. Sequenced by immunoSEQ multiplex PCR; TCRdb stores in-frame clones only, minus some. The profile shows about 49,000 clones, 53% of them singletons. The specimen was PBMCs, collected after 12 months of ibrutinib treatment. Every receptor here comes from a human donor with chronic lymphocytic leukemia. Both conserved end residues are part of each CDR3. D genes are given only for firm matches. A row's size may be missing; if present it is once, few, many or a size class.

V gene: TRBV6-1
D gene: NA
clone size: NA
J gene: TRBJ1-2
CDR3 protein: CASSGVIGADGYTF
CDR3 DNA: TGTGCCAGCAGTGGGGTAATAGGGGCGGACGGCTACACCTTC

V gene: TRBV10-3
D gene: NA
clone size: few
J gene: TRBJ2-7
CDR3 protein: CAIGRDPSYEQYF
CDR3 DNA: TGTGCCATCGGCCGGGACCCCTCCTACGAGCAGTACTTC

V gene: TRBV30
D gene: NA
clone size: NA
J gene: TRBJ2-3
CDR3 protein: CAWDGTFSGGGTDTQYF
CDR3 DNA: TGTGCCTGGGACGGAACTTTTAGCGGAGGGGGGACAGATACGCAGTATTTT

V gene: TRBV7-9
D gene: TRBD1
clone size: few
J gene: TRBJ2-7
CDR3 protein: CASSPQGRWEQYF
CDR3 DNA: TGTGCCAGCAGCCCACAGGGGAGATGGGAGCAGTACTTC

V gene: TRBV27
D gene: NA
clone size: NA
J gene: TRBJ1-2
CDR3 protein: CASSLRGAQGYTF
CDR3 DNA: TGTGCCAGCAGTTTAAGGGGGGCGCAGGGCTACACCTTC

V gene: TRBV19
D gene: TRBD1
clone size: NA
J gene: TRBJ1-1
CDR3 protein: CASWDRNTEAFF
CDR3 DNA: TGTGCCAGTTGGGACAGAAACACTGAAGCTTTCTTT

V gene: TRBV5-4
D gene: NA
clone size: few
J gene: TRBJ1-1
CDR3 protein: CASSLASKDTEAFF
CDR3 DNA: TGTGCCAGCAGCTTGGCCAGCAAAGACACTGAAGCTTTCTTT

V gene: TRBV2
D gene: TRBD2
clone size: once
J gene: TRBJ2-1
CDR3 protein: CASSEGWREYNEQFF
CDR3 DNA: TGTGCCAGCAGTGAAGGCTGGCGGGAGTATAATGAGCAGTTCTTC

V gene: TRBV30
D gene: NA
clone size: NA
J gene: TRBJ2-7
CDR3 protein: CAWSEQLPSYEQYF
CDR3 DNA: TGTGCCTGGAGTGAACAGTTACCGTCCTACGAGCAGTACTTC

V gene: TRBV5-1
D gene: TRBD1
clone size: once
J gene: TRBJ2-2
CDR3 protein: CASGLNGQGNTGELFF
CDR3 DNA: TGCGCCAGCGGACTCAACGGACAGGGGAACACCGGGGAGCTGTTTTTT

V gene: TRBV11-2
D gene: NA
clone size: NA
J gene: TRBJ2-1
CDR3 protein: CASSLGSQAQFF
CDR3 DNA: TGTGCCAGCAGCTTAGGGTCTCAGGCGCAGTTCTTC

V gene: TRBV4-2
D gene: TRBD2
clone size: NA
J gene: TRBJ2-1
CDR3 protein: CASSQELRGRTYNEQFF
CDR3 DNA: TGTGCCAGCAGCCAAGAACTGCGCGGGAGGACCTACAATGAGCAGTTCTTC

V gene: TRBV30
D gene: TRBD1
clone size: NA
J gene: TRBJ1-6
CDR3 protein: CAWSVHRGLNSPLHF
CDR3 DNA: TGTGCCTGGAGTGTCCACAGGGGCCTAAATTCACCCCTCCACTTT

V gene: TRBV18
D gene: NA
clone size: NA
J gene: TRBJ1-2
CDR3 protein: CASSSTRGGNNYGYTF
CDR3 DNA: TGTGCCAGCTCCTCCACTCGGGGGGGTAACAACTATGGCTACACCTTC

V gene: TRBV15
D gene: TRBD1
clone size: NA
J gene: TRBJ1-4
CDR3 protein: CATSRQGQDEKLFF
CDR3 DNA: TGTGCCACCAGCAGACAAGGACAGGATGAAAAACTGTTTTTT